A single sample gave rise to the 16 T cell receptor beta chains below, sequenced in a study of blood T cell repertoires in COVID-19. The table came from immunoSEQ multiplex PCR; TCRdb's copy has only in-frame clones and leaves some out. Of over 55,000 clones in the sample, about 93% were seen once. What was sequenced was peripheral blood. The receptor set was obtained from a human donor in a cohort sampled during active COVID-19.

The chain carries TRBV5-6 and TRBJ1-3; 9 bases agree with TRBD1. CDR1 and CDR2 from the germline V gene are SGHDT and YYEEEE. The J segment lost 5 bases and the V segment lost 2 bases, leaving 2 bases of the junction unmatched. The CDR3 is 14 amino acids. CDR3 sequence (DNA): TGTGCCAGCAGCTTCGGGACAGGGAGAAACACCATATATTTT. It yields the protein CASSFGTGRNTIYF.

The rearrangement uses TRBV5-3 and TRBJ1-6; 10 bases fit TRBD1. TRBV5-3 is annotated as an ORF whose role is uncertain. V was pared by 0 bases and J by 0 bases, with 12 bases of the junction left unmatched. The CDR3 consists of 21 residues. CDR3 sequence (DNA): TGTGCCAGAAGCTTGGAGGTGAAGGGACAGGGGACTAGCTCCTATAATTCACCCCTCCACTTT. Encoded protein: CARSLEVKGQGTSSYNSPLHF.

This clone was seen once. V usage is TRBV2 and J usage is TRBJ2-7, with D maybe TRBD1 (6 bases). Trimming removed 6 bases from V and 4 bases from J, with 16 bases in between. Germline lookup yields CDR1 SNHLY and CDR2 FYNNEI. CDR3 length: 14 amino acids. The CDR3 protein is CASSTVGRGYEQYF. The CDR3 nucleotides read TGTGCCAGCAGCACCGTGGGCAGGGGTTACGAGCAGTACTTC.

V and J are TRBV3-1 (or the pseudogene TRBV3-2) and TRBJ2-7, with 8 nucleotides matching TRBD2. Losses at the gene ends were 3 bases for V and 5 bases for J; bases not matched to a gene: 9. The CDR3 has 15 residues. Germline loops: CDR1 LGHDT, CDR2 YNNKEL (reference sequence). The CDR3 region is CASSHPQGLAHEQYF. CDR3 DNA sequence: TGTGCCAGCAGCCATCCCCAAGGACTAGCCCACGAGCAGTACTTC.

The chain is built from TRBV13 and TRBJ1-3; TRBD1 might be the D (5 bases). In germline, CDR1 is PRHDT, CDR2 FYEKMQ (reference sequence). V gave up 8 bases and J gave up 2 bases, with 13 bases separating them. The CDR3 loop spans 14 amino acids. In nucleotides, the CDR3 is TGTGCCAGCCGAGTGGGGGGAACTGGAAACACCATATATTTT. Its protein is CASRVGGTGNTIYF.

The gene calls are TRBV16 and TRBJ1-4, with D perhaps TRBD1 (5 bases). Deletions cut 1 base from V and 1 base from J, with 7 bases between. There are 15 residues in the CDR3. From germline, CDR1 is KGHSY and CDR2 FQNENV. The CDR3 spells CASSQFQGTNEKLFF. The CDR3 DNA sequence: TGTGCCAGCAGCCAATTCCAGGGAACTAATGAAAAACTGTTTTTT. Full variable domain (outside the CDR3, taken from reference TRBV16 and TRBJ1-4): GEEVAQTPKHLVRGEGQKAKLYCAPIKGHSYVFWYQQVLKNEFKFLISFQNENVFDETGMPKERFSAKCLPNSPCSLEIQATKLEDSAVYFCASSQFQGTNEKLFFGSGTQLSVL.

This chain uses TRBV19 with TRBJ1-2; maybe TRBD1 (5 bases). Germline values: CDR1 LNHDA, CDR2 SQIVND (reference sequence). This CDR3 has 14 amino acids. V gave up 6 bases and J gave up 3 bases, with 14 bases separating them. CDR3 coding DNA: TGTGCCAGTAGCCAGCGGGGGGGGGACTATGGCTACACCTTC. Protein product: CASSQRGGDYGYTF.

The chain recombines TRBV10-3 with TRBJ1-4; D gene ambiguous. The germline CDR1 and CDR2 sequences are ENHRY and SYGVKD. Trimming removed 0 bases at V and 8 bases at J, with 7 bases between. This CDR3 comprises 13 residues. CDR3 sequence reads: CAISESGDEKLFF. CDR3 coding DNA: TGTGCCATCAGTGAGTCGGGCGACGAAAAACTGTTTTTT.

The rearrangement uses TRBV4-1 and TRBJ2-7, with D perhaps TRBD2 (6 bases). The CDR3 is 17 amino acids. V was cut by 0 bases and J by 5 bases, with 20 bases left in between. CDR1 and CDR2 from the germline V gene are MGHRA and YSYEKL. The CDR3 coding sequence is TGCGCCAGCAGCCAAGACCCACCGGGACTCCAACGGGACGAGCAGTACTTC. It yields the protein CASSQDPPGLQRDEQYF.

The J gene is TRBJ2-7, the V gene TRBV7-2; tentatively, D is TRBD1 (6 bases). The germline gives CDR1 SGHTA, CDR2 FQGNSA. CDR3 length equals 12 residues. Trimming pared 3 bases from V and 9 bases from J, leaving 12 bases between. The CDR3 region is CASSFGQTGQYF. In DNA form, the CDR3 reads TGTGCCAGCAGCTTCGGACAGACAGGGCAGTACTTC.

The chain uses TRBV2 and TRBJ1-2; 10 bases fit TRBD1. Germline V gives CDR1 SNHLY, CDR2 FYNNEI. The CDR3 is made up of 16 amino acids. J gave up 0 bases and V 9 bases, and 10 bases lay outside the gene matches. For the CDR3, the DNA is TGTGCCAGGACTCATAAAGGGACAGGGGCTAACTATGGCTACACCTTC. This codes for CARTHKGTGANYGYTF.

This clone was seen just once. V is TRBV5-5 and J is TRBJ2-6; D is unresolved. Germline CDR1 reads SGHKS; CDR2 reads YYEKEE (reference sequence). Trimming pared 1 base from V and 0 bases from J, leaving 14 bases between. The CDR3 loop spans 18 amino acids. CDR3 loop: CASSLIVPRSSGANVLTF. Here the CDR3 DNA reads TGTGCCAGCAGCTTGATCGTGCCGCGGAGCTCTGGGGCCAACGTCCTGACTTTC.

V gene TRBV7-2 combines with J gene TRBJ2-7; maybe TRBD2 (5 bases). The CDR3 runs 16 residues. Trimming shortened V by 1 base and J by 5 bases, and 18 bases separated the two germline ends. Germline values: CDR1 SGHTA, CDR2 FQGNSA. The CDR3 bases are TGTGCCAGCAGCTTAGAGCGACCCAACGGAGGCGACGAGCAGTACTTC. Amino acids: CASSLERPNGGDEQYF.

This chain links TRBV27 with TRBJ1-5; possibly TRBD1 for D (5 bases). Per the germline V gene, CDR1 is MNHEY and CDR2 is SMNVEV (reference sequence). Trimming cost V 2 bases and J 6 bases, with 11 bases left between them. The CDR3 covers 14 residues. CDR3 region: CASSLRQGGQPQHF. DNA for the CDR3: TGTGCCAGCAGTTTACGGCAGGGTGGTCAGCCCCAGCATTTT.

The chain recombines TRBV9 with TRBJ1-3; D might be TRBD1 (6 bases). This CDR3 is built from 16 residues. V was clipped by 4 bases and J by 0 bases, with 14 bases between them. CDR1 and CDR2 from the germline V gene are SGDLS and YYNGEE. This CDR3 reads CASSQTGGASGNTIYF. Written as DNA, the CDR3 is TGTGCCAGCAGCCAGACGGGGGGCGCCTCTGGAAACACCATATATTTT.

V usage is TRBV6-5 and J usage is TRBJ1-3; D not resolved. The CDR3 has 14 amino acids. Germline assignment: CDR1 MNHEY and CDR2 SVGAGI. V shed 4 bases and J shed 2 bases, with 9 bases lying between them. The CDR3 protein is CASSFGVPGNTIYF. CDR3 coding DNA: TGTGCCAGCAGTTTCGGGGTGCCTGGAAACACCATATATTTT.